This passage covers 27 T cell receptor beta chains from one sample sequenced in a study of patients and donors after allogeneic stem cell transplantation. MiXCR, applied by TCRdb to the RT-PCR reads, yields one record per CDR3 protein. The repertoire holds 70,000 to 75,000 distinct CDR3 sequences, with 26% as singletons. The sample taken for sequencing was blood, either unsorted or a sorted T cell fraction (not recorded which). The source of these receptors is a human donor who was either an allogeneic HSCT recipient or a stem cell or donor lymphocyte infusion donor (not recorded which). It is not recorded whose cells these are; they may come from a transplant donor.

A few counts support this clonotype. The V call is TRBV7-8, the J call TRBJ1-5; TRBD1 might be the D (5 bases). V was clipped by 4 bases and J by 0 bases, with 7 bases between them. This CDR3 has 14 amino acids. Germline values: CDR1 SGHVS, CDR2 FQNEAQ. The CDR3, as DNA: TGTGCCAGCAGCTCCGGGGCTAGCAATCAGCCCCAGCATTTT. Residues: CASSSGASNQPQHF.

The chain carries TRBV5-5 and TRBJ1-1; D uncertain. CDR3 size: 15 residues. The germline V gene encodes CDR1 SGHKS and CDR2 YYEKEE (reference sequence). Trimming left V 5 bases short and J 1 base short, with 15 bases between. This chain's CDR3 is CASSLGPNSNTEAFF. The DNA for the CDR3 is TGTGCCAGCAGTCTAGGGCCTAATTCGAACACTGAAGCTTTCTTT.

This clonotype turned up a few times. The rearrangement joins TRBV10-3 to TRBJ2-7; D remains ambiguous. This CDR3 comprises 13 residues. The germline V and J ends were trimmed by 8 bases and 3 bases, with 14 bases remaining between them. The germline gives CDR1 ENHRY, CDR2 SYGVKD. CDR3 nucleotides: TGTGCCATCTCGTTGACGTATTACTACGAGCAGTACTTC. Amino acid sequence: CAISLTYYYEQYF.

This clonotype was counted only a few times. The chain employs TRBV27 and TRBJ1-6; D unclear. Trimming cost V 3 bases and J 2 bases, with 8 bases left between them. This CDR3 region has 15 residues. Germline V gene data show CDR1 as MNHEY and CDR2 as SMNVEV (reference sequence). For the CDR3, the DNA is TGTGCCAGCAGTTTCGGTATCCCCTATAATTCACCCCTCCACTTT. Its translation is CASSFGIPYNSPLHF.

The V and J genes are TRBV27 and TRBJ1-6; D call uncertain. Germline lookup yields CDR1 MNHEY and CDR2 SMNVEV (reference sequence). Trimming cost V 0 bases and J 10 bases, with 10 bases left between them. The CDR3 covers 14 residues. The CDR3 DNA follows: TGTGCCAGCAGTTTATCCCCCTGGGCCTCACCCCTCCACTTT. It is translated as CASSLSPWASPLHF.

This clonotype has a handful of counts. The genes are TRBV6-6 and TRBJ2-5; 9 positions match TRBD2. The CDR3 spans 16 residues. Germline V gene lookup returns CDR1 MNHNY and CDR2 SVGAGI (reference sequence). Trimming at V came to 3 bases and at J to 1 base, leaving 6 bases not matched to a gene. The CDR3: CASSYQTSGAQETQYF. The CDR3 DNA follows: TGTGCCAGCAGTTATCAGACTAGCGGAGCCCAAGAGACCCAGTACTTC.

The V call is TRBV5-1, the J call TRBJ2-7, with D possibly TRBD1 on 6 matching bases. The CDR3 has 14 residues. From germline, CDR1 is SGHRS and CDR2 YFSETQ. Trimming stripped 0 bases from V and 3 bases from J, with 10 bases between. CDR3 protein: CASSLAQGGYEQYF. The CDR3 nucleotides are TGCGCCAGCAGCTTGGCCCAAGGGGGCTACGAGCAGTACTTC. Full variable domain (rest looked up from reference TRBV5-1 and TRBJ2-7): KAGVTQTPRYLIKTRGQQVTLSCSPISGHRSVSWYQQTPGQGLQFLFEYFSETQRNKGNFPGRFSGRQFSNSRSEMNVSTLELGDSALYLCASSLAQGGYEQYFGPGTRLTVT.

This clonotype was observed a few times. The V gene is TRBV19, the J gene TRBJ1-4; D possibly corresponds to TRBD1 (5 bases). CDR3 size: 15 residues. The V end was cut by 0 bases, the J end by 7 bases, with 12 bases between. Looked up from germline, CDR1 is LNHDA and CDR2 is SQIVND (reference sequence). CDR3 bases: TGTGCCAGTAGTATAGATGGGGGGATTGCTGAAAAACTGTTTTTT. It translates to CASSIDGGIAEKLFF.

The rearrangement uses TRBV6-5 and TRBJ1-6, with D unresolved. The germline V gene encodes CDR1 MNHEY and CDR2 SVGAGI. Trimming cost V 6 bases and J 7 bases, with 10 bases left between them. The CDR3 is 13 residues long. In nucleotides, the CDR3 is TGTGCCAGCAGGGCGGGATTCAATTCACCCCTCCACTTT. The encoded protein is CASRAGFNSPLHF.

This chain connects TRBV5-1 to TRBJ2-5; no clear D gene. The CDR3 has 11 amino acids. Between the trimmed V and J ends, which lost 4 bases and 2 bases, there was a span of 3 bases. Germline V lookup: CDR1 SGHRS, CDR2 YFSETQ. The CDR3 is CASSVQETQYF. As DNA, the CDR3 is TGCGCCAGCAGCGTTCAAGAGACCCAGTACTTC. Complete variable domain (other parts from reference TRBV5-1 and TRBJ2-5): KAGVTQTPRYLIKTRGQQVTLSCSPISGHRSVSWYQQTPGQGLQFLFEYFSETQRNKGNFPGRFSGRQFSNSRSEMNVSTLELGDSALYLCASSVQETQYFGPGTRLLVL.

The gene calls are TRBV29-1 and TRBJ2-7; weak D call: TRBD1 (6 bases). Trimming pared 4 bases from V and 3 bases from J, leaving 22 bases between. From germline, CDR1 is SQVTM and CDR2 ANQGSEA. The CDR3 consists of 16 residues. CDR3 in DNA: TGCAGCGTTGTTCCCTTTCGGGACATTAGTTTCTACGAGCAGTACTTC. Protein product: CSVVPFRDISFYEQYF.

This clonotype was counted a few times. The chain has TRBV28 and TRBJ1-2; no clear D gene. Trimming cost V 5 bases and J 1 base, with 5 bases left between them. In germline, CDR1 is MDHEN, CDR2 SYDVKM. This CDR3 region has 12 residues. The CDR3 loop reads CASSDLNYGYTF. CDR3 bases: TGTGCCAGCAGTGACCTTAACTATGGCTACACCTTC.

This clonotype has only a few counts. The CDR3 DNA follows: TGCAGCGTTGGGACTAGCGGGGGGGGCAATGAGCAGTTCTTC. It yields the protein CSVGTSGGGNEQFF. This chain links TRBV29-1 with TRBJ2-1; 15 bases agree with TRBD2. Germline V gives CDR1 SQVTM, CDR2 ANQGSEA. The CDR3 spans 14 residues. Losses at the gene ends were 4 bases for V and 6 bases for J; bases not matched to a gene: 1.

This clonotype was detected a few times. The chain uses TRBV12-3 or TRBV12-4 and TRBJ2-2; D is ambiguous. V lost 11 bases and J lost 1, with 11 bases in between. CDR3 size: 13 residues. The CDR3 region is CAVPQENTGELFF. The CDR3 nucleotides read TGTGCCGTCCCTCAGGAGAACACCGGGGAGCTGTTTTTT.

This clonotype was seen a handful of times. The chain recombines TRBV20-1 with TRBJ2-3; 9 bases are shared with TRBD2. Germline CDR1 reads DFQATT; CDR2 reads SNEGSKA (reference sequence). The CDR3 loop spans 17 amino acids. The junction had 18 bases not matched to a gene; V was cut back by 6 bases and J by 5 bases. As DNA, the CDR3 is TGCAGTGCCCCGACGTCCTCAGGGGCGGGAGGGTTAGATACGCAGTATTTT. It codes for CSAPTSSGAGGLDTQYF.

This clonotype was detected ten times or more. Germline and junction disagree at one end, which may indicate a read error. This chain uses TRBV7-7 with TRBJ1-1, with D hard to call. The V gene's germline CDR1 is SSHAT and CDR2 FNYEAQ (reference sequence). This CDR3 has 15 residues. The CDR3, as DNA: TGTGCTAGCAGCTTAGGGATTGGCCCAGAGAGCGAAGCTTTCTTT. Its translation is CASSLGIGPESEAFF.

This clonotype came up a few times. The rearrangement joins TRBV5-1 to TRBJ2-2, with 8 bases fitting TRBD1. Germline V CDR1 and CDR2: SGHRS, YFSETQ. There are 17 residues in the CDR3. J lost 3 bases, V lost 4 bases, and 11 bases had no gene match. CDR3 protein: CASSVMPGQEDTGELFF. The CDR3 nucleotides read TGCGCCAGCAGCGTGATGCCGGGACAGGAGGACACCGGGGAGCTGTTTTTT.

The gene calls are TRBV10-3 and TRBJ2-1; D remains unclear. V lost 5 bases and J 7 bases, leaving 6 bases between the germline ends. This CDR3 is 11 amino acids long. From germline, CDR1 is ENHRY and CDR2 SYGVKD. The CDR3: CAISTPNEQFF. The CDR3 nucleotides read TGTGCCATCAGTACTCCTAATGAGCAGTTCTTC.

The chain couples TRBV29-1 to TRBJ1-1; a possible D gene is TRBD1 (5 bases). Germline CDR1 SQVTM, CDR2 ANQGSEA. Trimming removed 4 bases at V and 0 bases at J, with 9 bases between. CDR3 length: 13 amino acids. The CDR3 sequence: CSVGGRLNTEAFF. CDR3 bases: TGCAGCGTTGGGGGACGGCTGAACACTGAAGCTTTCTTT.

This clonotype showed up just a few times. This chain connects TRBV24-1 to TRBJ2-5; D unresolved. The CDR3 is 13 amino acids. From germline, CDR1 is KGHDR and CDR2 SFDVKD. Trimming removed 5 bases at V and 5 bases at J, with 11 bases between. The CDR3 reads CATSAMGAETQYF. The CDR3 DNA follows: TGTGCCACCAGTGCGATGGGTGCCGAGACCCAGTACTTC.

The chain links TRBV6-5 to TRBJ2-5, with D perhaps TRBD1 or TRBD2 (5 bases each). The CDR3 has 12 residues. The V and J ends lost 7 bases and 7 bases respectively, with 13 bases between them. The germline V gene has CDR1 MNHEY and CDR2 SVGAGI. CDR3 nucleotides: TGTGCCAGCAAACGGGGCCCAGGGACCCAGTACTTC. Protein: CASKRGPGTQYF.

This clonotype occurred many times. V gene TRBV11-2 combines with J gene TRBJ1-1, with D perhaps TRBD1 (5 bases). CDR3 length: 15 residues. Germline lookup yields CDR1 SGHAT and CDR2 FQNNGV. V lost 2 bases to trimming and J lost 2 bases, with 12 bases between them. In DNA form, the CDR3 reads TGTGCCAGCAGCTTATCCGGGGACGCTAACACTGAAGCTTTCTTT. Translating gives CASSLSGDANTEAFF.

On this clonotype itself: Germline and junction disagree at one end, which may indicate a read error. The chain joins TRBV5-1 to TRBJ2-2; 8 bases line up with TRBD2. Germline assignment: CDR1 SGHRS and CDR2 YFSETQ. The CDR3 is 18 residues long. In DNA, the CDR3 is TGCGCCAACAGCTTGCTTTGGAGAGCGGGGGTGAACACCGGGGAGCTGTTTTTT. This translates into CANSLLWRAGVNTGELFF.

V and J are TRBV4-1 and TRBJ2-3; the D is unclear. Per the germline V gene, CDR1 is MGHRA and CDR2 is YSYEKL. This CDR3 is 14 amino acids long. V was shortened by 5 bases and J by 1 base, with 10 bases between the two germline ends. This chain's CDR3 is CASSSRVGTDTQYF. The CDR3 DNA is TGCGCCAGCAGCTCAAGGGTGGGCACAGATACGCAGTATTTT.

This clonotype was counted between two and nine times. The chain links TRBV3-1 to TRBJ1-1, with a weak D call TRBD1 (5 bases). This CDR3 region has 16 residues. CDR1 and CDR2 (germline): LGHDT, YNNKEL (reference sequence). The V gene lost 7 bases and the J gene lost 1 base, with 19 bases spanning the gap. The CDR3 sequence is CASTLTSRAANTEAFF. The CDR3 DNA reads TGTGCCAGCACCCTAACGTCCAGGGCAGCGAACACTGAAGCTTTCTTT.

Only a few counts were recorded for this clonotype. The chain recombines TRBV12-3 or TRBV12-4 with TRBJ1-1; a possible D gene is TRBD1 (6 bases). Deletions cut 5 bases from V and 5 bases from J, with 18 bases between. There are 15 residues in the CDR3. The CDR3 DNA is TGTGCCAGCAGTGCGAGGGACAAATCGGAAACTGAAGCTTTCTTT. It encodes CASSARDKSETEAFF.

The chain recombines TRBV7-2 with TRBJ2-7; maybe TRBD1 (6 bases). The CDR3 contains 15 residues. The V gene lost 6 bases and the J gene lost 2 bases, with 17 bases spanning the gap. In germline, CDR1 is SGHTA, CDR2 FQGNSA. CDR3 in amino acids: CASSHVVDSTYEQYF. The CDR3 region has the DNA TGTGCCAGCAGTCATGTAGTGGACAGTACCTACGAGCAGTACTTC.